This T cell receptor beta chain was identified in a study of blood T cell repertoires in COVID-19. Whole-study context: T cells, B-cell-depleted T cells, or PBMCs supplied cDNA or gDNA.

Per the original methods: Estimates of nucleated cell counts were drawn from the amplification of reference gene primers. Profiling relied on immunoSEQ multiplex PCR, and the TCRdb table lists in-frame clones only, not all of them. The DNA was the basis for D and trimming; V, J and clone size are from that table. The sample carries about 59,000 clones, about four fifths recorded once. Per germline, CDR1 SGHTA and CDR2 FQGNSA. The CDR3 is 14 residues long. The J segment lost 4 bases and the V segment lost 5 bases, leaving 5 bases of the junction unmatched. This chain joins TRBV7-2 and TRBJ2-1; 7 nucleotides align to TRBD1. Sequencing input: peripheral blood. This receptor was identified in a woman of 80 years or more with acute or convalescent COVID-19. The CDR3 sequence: CASSRSRGYNEQFF. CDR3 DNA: TGTGCCAGCAGCCGTAGCAGGGGGTACAATGAGCAGTTCTTC.